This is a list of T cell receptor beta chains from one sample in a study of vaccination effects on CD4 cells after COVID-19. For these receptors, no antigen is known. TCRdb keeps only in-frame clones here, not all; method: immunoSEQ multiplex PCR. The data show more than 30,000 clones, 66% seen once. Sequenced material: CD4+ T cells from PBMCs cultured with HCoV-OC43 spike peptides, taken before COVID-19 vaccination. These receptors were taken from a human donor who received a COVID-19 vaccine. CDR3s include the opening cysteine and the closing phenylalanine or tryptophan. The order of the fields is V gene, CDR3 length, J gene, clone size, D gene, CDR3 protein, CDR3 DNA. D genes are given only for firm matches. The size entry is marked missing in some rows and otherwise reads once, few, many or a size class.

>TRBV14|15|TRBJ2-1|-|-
CASSQIWGRPNEQFF
TGTGCCAGCAGCCAAATCTGGGGACGGCCTAATGAGCAGTTCTTC
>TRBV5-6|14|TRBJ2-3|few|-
CASSGGGPTDTQYF
TGTGCCAGCAGTGGGGGGGGGCCGACAGATACGCAGTATTTT
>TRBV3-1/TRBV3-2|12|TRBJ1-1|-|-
CASSQPGGEAFF
TGTGCCAGCAGCCAACCTGGGGGTGAAGCTTTCTTT
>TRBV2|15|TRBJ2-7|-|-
CASSEARTVTYEQYF
TGTGCCAGCAGTGAAGCACGGACAGTCACCTACGAGCAGTACTTC
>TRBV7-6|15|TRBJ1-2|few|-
CASSLASAGNYGYTF
TGTGCCAGCAGCTTAGCATCGGCAGGAAACTATGGCTACACCTTC
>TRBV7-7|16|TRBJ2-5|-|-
CASSPGRLVQQETQYF
TGTGCCAGCAGCCCGGGACGACTAGTACAACAAGAGACCCAGTACTTC
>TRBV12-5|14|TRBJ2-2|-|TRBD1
CARGRDRGHRGAVF
TGTGCTAGGGGCCGGGACAGGGGACACCGGGGAGCTGTTTTT
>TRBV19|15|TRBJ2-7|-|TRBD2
CASSIARGGAYEQYF
TGTGCCAGTAGTATAGCCCGGGGGGGCGCCTACGAGCAGTACTTC
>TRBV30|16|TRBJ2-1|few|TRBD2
CAWSVGTSGGGNEQFF
TGTGCCTGGAGTGTGGGGACTAGCGGGGGGGGCAATGAGCAGTTCTTC
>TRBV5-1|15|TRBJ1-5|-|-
CASSLTGLSDQPQHF
TGCGCCAGCAGCTTGACAGGTCTATCCGATCAGCCCCAGCATTTT
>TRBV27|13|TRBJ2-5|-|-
CASSFRVRETQYF
TGTGCCAGCAGTTTTAGGGTACGCGAGACCCAGTACTTC
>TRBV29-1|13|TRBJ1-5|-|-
CSVRAGHNQPQHF
TGCAGCGTGCGTGCGGGGCACAATCAGCCCCAGCATTTT
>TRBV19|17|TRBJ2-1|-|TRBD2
CASGTSGSPSSYNEQFF
TGTGCCAGCGGGACTAGCGGGAGCCCCAGCTCCTACAATGAGCAGTTCTTC
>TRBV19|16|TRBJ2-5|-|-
CASSPTTGRAYGTQYF
TGTGCCAGTAGCCCAACTACAGGCAGAGCGTATGGGACCCAGTACTTC
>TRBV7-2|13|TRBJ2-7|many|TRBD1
CASKDRGQLEQYF
TGTGCCAGCAAGGACAGGGGGCAACTCGAGCAGTACTTC
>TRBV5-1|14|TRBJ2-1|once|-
CASTSGDPYNEQFF
TGCGCCAGTACATCGGGGGATCCCTACAATGAGCAGTTCTTC
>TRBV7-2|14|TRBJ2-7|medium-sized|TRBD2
CASSYSGRAHEQYF
TGTGCCAGCAGCTATAGCGGGAGGGCCCACGAGCAGTACTTC
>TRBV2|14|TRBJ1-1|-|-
CASGGSARNTEAFF
TGTGCCAGCGGCGGTTCTGCCAGGAACACTGAAGCTTTCTTT
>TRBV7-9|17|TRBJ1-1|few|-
CASSLGGTENLNTEAFF
TGTGCCAGCAGCTTAGGAGGGACGGAAAATTTGAACACTGAAGCTTTCTTT
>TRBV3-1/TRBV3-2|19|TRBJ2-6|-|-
CASSDLGRRLPSGANVLTF
TGTGCCAGCAGCGACCTAGGGCGCAGATTACCCTCTGGGGCCAACGTCCTGACTTTC
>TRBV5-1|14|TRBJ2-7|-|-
CASSLAVDFYEQYF
TGCGCCAGCAGCTTGGCCGTGGACTTCTACGAGCAGTACTTC
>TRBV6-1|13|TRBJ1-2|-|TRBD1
CASSEQGAGATTF
TGTGCCAGCAGTGAACAGGGGGCAGGGGCAACCACCTTC
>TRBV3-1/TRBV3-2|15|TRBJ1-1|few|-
CASSQHPTANTEAFF
TGTGCCAGCAGCCAACACCCGACAGCAAACACTGAAGCTTTCTTT
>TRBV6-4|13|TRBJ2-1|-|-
CASSLAQHNEQFF
TGTGCCAGCTCTCTAGCGCAACACAATGAGCAGTTCTTC
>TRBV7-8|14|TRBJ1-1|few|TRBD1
CASSQPGQGNEAFF
TGTGCCAGCAGTCAGCCGGGACAGGGGAATGAAGCTTTCTTT